The TCR beta chain under discussion was sequenced for a study of T cells after yellow fever vaccination (dated by TCRdb to the late 2010s). For the study in its entirety: Libraries from fractions with low cell numbers were prepared with the SMART-Seq v4 Ultra Low Input RNA kit. Blood samples were taken at several timepoints before and after primary and secondary immunization, and bulk PBMC replicates and cell subsets were isolated. To follow T-cell clones before and after both primary and booster YFV17D yellow fever vaccination, bulk TCR alpha and beta repertoires underwent longitudinal sequencing. Two healthy male donors, one aged 18 to 30 and one aged 30 to 40 years, were included in the cohort. Overall results and qualifications from the work: The secondary T-cell response was found to be weaker but faster than the primary response, with a peak reached on day 5 rather than on day 15. A small share of clonotypes was detected in both CD4 and CD8 compartments, with the overlap likely arising from convergent recombination. After the booster, most of the clones that had expanded following primary vaccination were detected again (around 95% of CD4 and around 90% of CD8), which suggests that memory was broadly maintained. Because abundant contaminating clonotypes from the bulk population could be contained in FACS-sorted repertoires, computational filtering was required. Because the study included only two donors, the extent to which the findings can be generalized is limited.

Explained via the paper, the treatment or condition label denotes: live attenuated yellow fever vaccine strain. A standard Ficoll-Paque protocol was used to isolate PBMCs from peripheral blood. CD4 and CD8 T-cell fractions were isolated with Dynabeads CD4 and CD8 positive selection kits. RNA was extracted with TriZol from bulk PBMCs, CD4 and CD8 fractions, and dextramer-positive and dextramer-negative fractions. With regard to this clonotype: Its recognized antigen is unknown. Base qualities are not at hand, and no much larger clone is one base apart.

Sequencing relied on an Illumina NovaSeq 6000. TCR cDNA was synthesized by 5'RACE template switching, which introduced a universal primer site and unique molecular identifiers. Priming of cDNA synthesis was performed from both the TCR alpha and TCR beta constant segments. Library amplification used two PCR steps, and the second PCR step added sample barcodes and sequencing adapters. Libraries were sequenced on Illumina HiSeq 2500 (2x100 bp) or NovaSeq (2x150 bp). In the paper's pipeline: Reads were demultiplexed and collapsed into UMI consensus sequences with MIGEC, and V(D)J alignment was performed with MiXCR. Vaccine-responding clonotypes were defined with edgeR using replicate PBMC samples, requiring FDR below 0.01 and a log2 fold change above 5 up to day 15. CD4 or CD8 identity was assigned to each bulk clonotype according to whether the clonotype was present at higher abundance in the sequenced CD4 repertoire or the sequenced CD8 repertoire. TCRdb ran its own pipeline on the public reads, namely fastp trimming at Q25 and MiXCR clone calling, and kept in-frame beta chains. Rows with a matching CDR3 protein are joined into one entry that keeps the most common DNA and genes. These V and J calls originate from TCRdb's pipeline instead of the authors' own analysis. Across this sample there are 340,000 or so distinct CDR3 sequences, with roughly an eighth seen only once. Approximately 3.3% of the sample goes to the ten largest clones.

V loses 3 bases, J loses 8 bases, and the germline ends lie 20 bases apart. From the germline V gene, CDR1 is SGHTA and CDR2 is FQGNSA. The CDR3, cysteine through phenylalanine, is 16 amino acids long. This entry keeps only the CDR3 DNA: 48 bases, framed from base 1. This TCR was recovered from a man in his late teens or twenties who received the YFV17D yellow fever vaccine. Sample: CD4+ T cells sorted from PBMCs, taken 15 days after the yellow fever booster vaccination. The V gene is TRBV7-2 and the J gene is TRBJ2-1, and perhaps TRBD2 as D gene, on 6 matching bases. The CDR3 in this case is CASSFLAWSGLDEQFF. The nucleotides read TGTGCCAGCAGCTTCCTAGCGTGGTCCGGCCTGGATGAGCAGTTCTTC.